The clone carrying this T cell receptor beta chain was recorded many times. This CDR3 is built from 17 residues. The V gene lost 0 bases and the J gene lost 6 bases, with 17 bases spanning the gap. Germline CDR1 and CDR2: SGHTA and FQGNSA. This sample stems from a study of identical twins. Each CDR3 protein gets one entry after TCRdb re-called the 5' RACE reads with MiXCR. The profile covers about 200,000 distinct CDR3 sequences, with over 9.5% appearing a single time and 10% taken by the ten largest. Sequenced: memory T cells sorted from blood. The sequence came from a man over 45 in good health. The chain is built from TRBV7-2 and TRBJ2-2, with D possibly being TRBD2 (7 bases). CDR3 bases: TGTGCCAGCAGCTTAGCGGGGGGGCCCGGTGGGGCCGGGGAGCTGTTTTTT. Translated: CASSLAGGPGGAGELFF.